This T cell receptor beta chain emerged from a study of blood T cell repertoires in COVID-19. V lost 3 bases and J 4 bases, leaving 9 bases between the germline ends. Germline V lookup: CDR1 SQVTM, CDR2 ANQGSEA. The CDR3 runs to 12 residues. TCRdb's copy holds only in-frame clones and misses some; the assay was immunoSEQ multiplex PCR. The sample has under 350,000 clones, about 93% seen once. The source of this sequence is a woman in her thirties with COVID-19, enrolled during active disease. The V and J genes are TRBV29-1 and TRBJ2-5, with a tentative D call TRBD2 (6 bases). The sequenced sample was peripheral blood. CDR3 sequence (DNA): TGCAGCGTTGATGGGGGGTCAGAGACCCAGTACTTC. Translation: CSVDGGSETQYF.